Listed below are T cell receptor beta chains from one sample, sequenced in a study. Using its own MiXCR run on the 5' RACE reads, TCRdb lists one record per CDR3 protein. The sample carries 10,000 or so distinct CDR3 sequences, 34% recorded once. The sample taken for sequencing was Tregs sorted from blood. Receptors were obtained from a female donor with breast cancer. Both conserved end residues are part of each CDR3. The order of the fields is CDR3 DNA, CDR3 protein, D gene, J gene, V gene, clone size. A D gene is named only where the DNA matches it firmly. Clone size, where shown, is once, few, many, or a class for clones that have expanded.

TGTGCCTGGAGTGTACTTTCGAAGTACACCTTC,CAWSVLSKYTF,.,TRBJ1-2,TRBV30,.
TGTGCCAGCAGCTTATACTCGGGAGTGCCAGATACGCAGTATTTT,CASSLYSGVPDTQYF,.,TRBJ2-3,TRBV7-2,medium-sized
TGTGCCAGCAGCCAGGGACTGGGAGATACGCAGTATTTT,CASSQGLGDTQYF,.,TRBJ2-3,TRBV4-2,few
TGTGCCAGCAGCCCCAGACAGGCTACGAACACTGAAGCTTTCTTT,CASSPRQATNTEAFF,.,TRBJ1-1,TRBV6-5,medium-sized
TGTGCCAGCAGTTACTCGGGCCCCACCGGGGAGCTGTTTTTT,CASSYSGPTGELFF,.,TRBJ2-2,TRBV6-5,.
TGTGCCACCGAAACCCGGGACACGACCTTGGTTGGGGCCAACGTCCTGACTTTC,CATETRDTTLVGANVLTF,.,TRBJ2-6,TRBV25-1,.
TGTGCCAGCTCACCGACACAAGAAGCCTATGGCTACACCTTC,CASSPTQEAYGYTF,.,TRBJ1-2,TRBV18,few
TGTGCCTGGACATTGGGACAGCGAAACACTGAAGCTTTCTTT,CAWTLGQRNTEAFF,TRBD1,TRBJ1-1,TRBV30,few
TGTGCCAGCAGCGTAACAGCGGGGTCGAACACCGGGGAGCTGTTTTTT,CASSVTAGSNTGELFF,TRBD2,TRBJ2-2,TRBV9,few
TGTGCCAGCAATTCAGGGACTAGCGCGTACAATGAGCAGTTCTTC,CASNSGTSAYNEQFF,TRBD2,TRBJ2-1,TRBV27,.
TGTGCCAGCAGCCAACTCGGGGGTTATGGGAACACCATATATTTT,CASSQLGGYGNTIYF,.,TRBJ1-3,TRBV7-2,.
TGTGCCAGCAGCACCCAAGACACCGGGGAGCTGTTTTTT,CASSTQDTGELFF,.,TRBJ2-2,TRBV4-2,.
TGTACCAGCAGTTCCGACAGGGTTTCCGGGGAGCTGTTTTTT,CTSSSDRVSGELFF,TRBD1,TRBJ2-2,TRBV6-5,.
TGCAGCGCCCCGACGACAGGGGGAAACACTGAAGCTTTCTTT,CSAPTTGGNTEAFF,TRBD1,TRBJ1-1,TRBV29-1,.
TGTGCCAGCAGCTTTCACGGGAGCCACAATGAGCAGTTCTTC,CASSFHGSHNEQFF,.,TRBJ2-1,TRBV7-3,medium-sized
TGTGCCAGCAGCCAGGGACAGGCTCTTCGTAATTCACCCCTCCACTTT,CASSQGQALRNSPLHF,TRBD1,TRBJ1-6,TRBV4-2,medium-sized
TGCAGTGCGCCCGGGGCCTCCCAAGAGACCCAGTACTTC,CSAPGASQETQYF,.,TRBJ2-5,TRBV20-1,few
TGCAGTGCTAGACCATTCAACAGGGTCGGCACTGAAGCTTTCTTT,CSARPFNRVGTEAFF,.,TRBJ1-1,TRBV20-1,medium-sized
TGTGCCAGCACTCGCGGGCTTAGGTCCTCGGAAGAGACCCAGTACTTC,CASTRGLRSSEETQYF,.,TRBJ2-5,TRBV28,medium-sized
TGCAGTGCTAGAGATCCCGGAAGCGGGAGGTTCCACGAGCAGTACTTC,CSARDPGSGRFHEQYF,TRBD2,TRBJ2-7,TRBV20-1,few
TGTGCCTGGACGTCGGGACAGTGGCTTAATGGCTACACCTTC,CAWTSGQWLNGYTF,TRBD1,TRBJ1-2,TRBV30,.
TGTGCCATCAGTGAACCACAAGAGCGGAATGAGCAGTTCTTC,CAISEPQERNEQFF,.,TRBJ2-1,TRBV10-3,few
TGCAGTGCTAGAGACCAAGCGGGAGTGGGTAACACCGGGGAGCTGTTTTTT,CSARDQAGVGNTGELFF,TRBD2,TRBJ2-2,TRBV20-1,medium-sized
TGCAGTGCCTCGGGGGACACTGAAGCTTTCTTT,CSASGDTEAFF,.,TRBJ1-1,TRBV20-1,few
TGTGCCAGCAGCCCAGACATAGCGGGAAGCACAGATACGCAGTATTTT,CASSPDIAGSTDTQYF,TRBD2,TRBJ2-3,TRBV7-2,few
TGCGCCAGCAGGCACACAGATACGCAGTATTTT,CASRHTDTQYF,.,TRBJ2-3,TRBV10-2,.
TGTGCCAGCAGCCAAGGGGGTGATGTGTGGGGGGGGACCCAGTACTTC,CASSQGGDVWGGTQYF,TRBD2,TRBJ2-5,TRBV4-2,.
TGTGCCAGCAGCTTAGTAGGGTCACGGGGCTACACCTTC,CASSLVGSRGYTF,.,TRBJ1-2,TRBV7-2,.
TGCAGTGCTAGAGGGCTAGAAAGATATGGCTACACCTTC,CSARGLERYGYTF,.,TRBJ1-2,TRBV20-1,medium-sized
TGCGCCAGCAGCTTGGTTGGGCTAGCGGGAGCCCCCATAGAGCAGTTCTTC,CASSLVGLAGAPIEQFF,TRBD2,TRBJ2-1,TRBV5-1,.
TGTGCCAGCAGCCAAGCGGACACAGATACGCAGTATTTT,CASSQADTDTQYF,.,TRBJ2-3,TRBV3-1,.
TGCAGTGCCACCGGGGACAGGGGGAATTCACCCCTCCACTTT,CSATGDRGNSPLHF,TRBD1,TRBJ1-6,TRBV20-1,few
TGTGCCAGCAGCCAAGGACTAGACACCGGGGAGCTGTTTTTT,CASSQGLDTGELFF,.,TRBJ2-2,TRBV4-2,medium-sized
TGTGCCAGCACCCCTTCACTAGCGGGAGGGATTATGGAGACCCAGTACTTC,CASTPSLAGGIMETQYF,TRBD2,TRBJ2-5,TRBV9,once
TGTGCCAGCAGCATCCGGGGTGGGACTGAAGCTTTCTTT,CASSIRGGTEAFF,.,TRBJ1-1,TRBV7-9,.
TGCAGTGCTTCTAGGGCTAGCGGGAACTACGAGCAGTACTTC,CSASRASGNYEQYF,TRBD2,TRBJ2-7,TRBV20-1,.
TGTGCCTGCAGCCCCGGACTAGCGGGAGGTAGGGAGCAGTACTTC,CACSPGLAGGREQYF,TRBD2,TRBJ2-7,TRBV11-1,.
TGTGCCAGCAGCCCAGGGGGGACTAGCTCTGGAAACACCATATATTTT,CASSPGGTSSGNTIYF,TRBD1,TRBJ1-3,TRBV7-2,few
TGCAGTGCTAGCCCCACTAGCGGGAGGGCCCGGCGAGGGGAGCTGTTTTTT,CSASPTSGRARRGELFF,TRBD2,TRBJ2-2,TRBV20-1,.
TGTGCCAGCGGCGATAGAGGCTACGAGCAGTACTTC,CASGDRGYEQYF,.,TRBJ2-7,TRBV6-2/TRBV6-3,.
TGCGCCAGCAGCCTACGACAGGGGTTGAACACTGAAGCTTTCTTT,CASSLRQGLNTEAFF,TRBD1,TRBJ1-1,TRBV5-1,few
TGTGCCAGCAGTTACTCGATTGGCGTTGGGGAAGTGGAAGGCTACACCTTC,CASSYSIGVGEVEGYTF,.,TRBJ1-2,TRBV6-2/TRBV6-3,few
TGTGCCAGCAGTGCGGCCAGACTCCCCGGGGGTCCCCCTTACGAGCAGTACTTC,CASSAARLPGGPPYEQYF,.,TRBJ2-7,TRBV25-1,few
TGCGCCAGCAGCTTTCAGGTCGGGAGGTCCTCCTACGAGCAGTACTTC,CASSFQVGRSSYEQYF,TRBD2,TRBJ2-7,TRBV5-1,.
TGTGCCATCAGTGTAGGAGTGGGTGTCACAGATACGCAGTATTTT,CAISVGVGVTDTQYF,.,TRBJ2-3,TRBV10-3,.
TGTGCCAGCAGTTTAGGACCTGCGAGCTCCTACGAGCAGTACTTC,CASSLGPASSYEQYF,.,TRBJ2-7,TRBV12-3/TRBV12-4,medium-sized